Listed below are T cell receptor beta chains from one sample, sequenced in a study of blood T cell repertoires in COVID-19. Using immunoSEQ multiplex PCR, the repertoire was profiled, and TCRdb retains in-frame clones only, with some absent. The sample yields 150,000 to 200,000 clones, roughly 80% seen once. Sequenced input: PBMCs or T cells enriched from blood (not recorded which). The receptor set was obtained from a woman in her fifties or sixties who had recovered from COVID-19. Both conserved end residues are part of each CDR3. The D gene is left open where the match is weak. Some rows mark clone size as missing; the rest say once, few, many or name a class of expanded clone.

>TRBV7-6|TRBD1|TRBJ1-1|NA
TGTGCCAGCAGCTCTAGGGACAGGGGTTACACTGAAGCTTTCTTT
CASSSRDRGYTEAFF
>TRBV3-1/TRBV3-2|TRBD2|TRBJ2-5|NA
TGTGCCAGCAGCCAAGTGAGGGCTAGCGGCCAAGAGACCCAGTACTTC
CASSQVRASGQETQYF
>TRBV11-2|NA|TRBJ2-2|NA
TGTGCCAGCAGCACGGACAGGAACACCGGGGAGCTGTTTTTT
CASSTDRNTGELFF
>TRBV19|TRBD1|TRBJ2-1|NA
TGTGCCAGTAGTATCGACAGGGGAGGCTACAATGAGCAGTTCTTC
CASSIDRGGYNEQFF
>TRBV7-3|NA|TRBJ2-2|few
TGTGCCAGCAGCGCCTTAGCGGCCAACACCGGGGAGCTGTTTTTT
CASSALAANTGELFF
>TRBV5-1|NA|TRBJ2-3|NA
TGCGCCAGCAGCTTGGGACTAGAAGAATTCACAGATACGCAGTATTTT
CASSLGLEEFTDTQYF
>TRBV27|TRBD2|TRBJ2-1|few
TGTGCCAGCAGCCGAGCGGGGGGCTCTGAGCAGTTCTTC
CASSRAGGSEQFF
>TRBV10-3|NA|TRBJ1-6|few
TGTGCCATCAGTGACGCAGGGGTCTATAATTCACCCCTCCACTTT
CAISDAGVYNSPLHF
>TRBV10-2|TRBD2|TRBJ2-3|NA
TGCGCCAGCAGAATGGCGTGGGGGCTAGCGGGGGGCCTACTTACGCAGTATTTT
CASRMAWGLAGGLLTQYF
>TRBV27|NA|TRBJ1-2|NA
TGTGCCAGCAGTTTGGGAGCCCTTAACTATGGCTACACCTTC
CASSLGALNYGYTF
>TRBV4-1|TRBD2|TRBJ2-3|NA
TGCGCCAGCAGCCAAGACGGGGGGGCAGATACGCAGTATTTT
CASSQDGGADTQYF
>TRBV24-1|TRBD1|TRBJ1-4|NA
TGTGCCACCAGTGACCCTCCCGGGACAGGGACAACTAATGAAAAACTGTTTTTT
CATSDPPGTGTTNEKLFF
>TRBV7-2|NA|TRBJ1-2|NA
TGTGCCAGCAGCTTCGGCAGGGATTCAGGTGGCTACACCTTC
CASSFGRDSGGYTF
>TRBV2|NA|TRBJ1-1|NA
TGTGCCAGCGGCGCCGGACGGGGTGAAGCTTTCTTT
CASGAGRGEAFF
>TRBV4-2|NA|TRBJ1-1|NA
TGTGCCAGCAGCCAAGGGACGGGGATGAACACTGAAGCTTTCTTT
CASSQGTGMNTEAFF
>TRBV7-7|TRBD2|TRBJ2-3|few
TGTGCCAGCAGCCGCGGGACTATGGGAAGCACAGATACGCAGTATTTT
CASSRGTMGSTDTQYF
>TRBV10-3|TRBD1|TRBJ1-1|few
TGTGCCATCAGAACAGGGGGGGAGAACACTGAAGCTTTCTTT
CAIRTGGENTEAFF
>TRBV5-4|NA|TRBJ2-2|NA
TGTGCCAGCAGCTTGGACATTGGCAGGGGTTTGACCGGGGAGCTGTTTTTT
CASSLDIGRGLTGELFF
>TRBV2|NA|TRBJ1-1|NA
TGTGCCAGCAGTGACGGTGGGAACACTGAAGCTTTCTTT
CASSDGGNTEAFF
>TRBV27|NA|TRBJ2-2|NA
TGTGCCACTTCGGGGACAAACACCGGGGAGCTGTTTTTT
CATSGTNTGELFF
>TRBV5-1|TRBD1|TRBJ2-5|NA
TGCGCCAGCAGCGTGGGTGGACAGGCCCAAGAGACCCAGTACTTC
CASSVGGQAQETQYF
>TRBV23-1|NA|TRBJ1-4|NA
TGCGCCAGCAGTCTTAGGACAGAATATGATGAAAAACTGTTTTTT
CASSLRTEYDEKLFF
>TRBV3-1/TRBV3-2|TRBD1|TRBJ2-7|NA
TGTGCCAGCAGCCCCCGACCGGGACAGGGCTCCTACGAGCAGTACTTC
CASSPRPGQGSYEQYF
>TRBV5-1|TRBD2|TRBJ2-3|NA
TGCGCCAGCACCCGGGGACTAGCGGGGAGTCGCACAGATACGCAGTATTTT
CASTRGLAGSRTDTQYF
>TRBV6-5|NA|TRBJ1-1|NA
TGTGCCAGCAGTTACAAGGGCGGGGGAAGAGCTTTCTTT
CASSYKGGGRAFF
>TRBV5-1|TRBD1|TRBJ1-3|NA
TGCGCCAGCAGCTTGGCGGGACAGGGTTCTGGAAACACCATATATTTT
CASSLAGQGSGNTIYF
>TRBV19|TRBD1|TRBJ1-2|NA
TGTGCCAGTAGTATTTTCACGGGACAGGGAAATGGCTACACCTTC
CASSIFTGQGNGYTF